This T cell receptor (beta chain) was documented in a study of blood T cell repertoires in COVID-19. V shed 9 bases and J 9 bases; nucleotides not matched to a gene: 12. The CDR3 length is 14 residues. Germline V gene data show CDR1 as SNHLY and CDR2 as FYNNEI. Assay: immunoSEQ multiplex PCR; the TCRdb copy retains only in-frame clones and omits some. In the table there are a few hundred thousand clones, roughly 85% of which are singletons. A single count supports this clone. Material: peripheral blood. V and J are TRBV2 and TRBJ2-1, with TRBD2 matching 9 bases. This TCR derives from a human donor in a cohort sampled during active COVID-19. This CDR3 reads CASRRMRGGGEQFF. Written as DNA, the CDR3 is TGTGCCAGTAGACGGATGCGGGGGGGCGGTGAGCAGTTCTTC.